This T cell receptor beta chain comes out of a study of spatial heterogeneity in lung cancer (dated by TCRdb to about 2019). For the study in its entirety: Donors were some 70 patients with early-stage, untreated non-small cell lung cancer from the lung TRACERx cohort. Follow-up PBMC samples were sequenced whenever the samples were available, and the median time to follow-up was approximately 24 months after resection. Beta-chain transcripts were consistently detected in greater numbers than alpha-chain transcripts, which likely reflected higher beta-chain transcript abundance. In the raw uncorrected reads, each unique combination of TCR and UMI appeared more than ten times on average. In non-small cell lung cancer, the study quantitatively compared TCR alpha and beta repertoires across several tumor regions, matched nontumor lung, and blood. Nonsynonymous mutation counts, determined by whole-exome sequencing of tumor tissue, were related to features of the TCR repertoire. At surgery, both alpha and beta chains were TCR-sequenced in about 200 tumor regions, over 61 matched nontumor lung samples and a few dozen PBMC samples. What the authors observed across the whole study: Ubiquitous expanded tumor TCRs were found in blood more often at tumor resection than at routine follow-up. Comparisons of baseline and follow-up blood repertoires included only 11 to 15 patients. Confirming at a functional level the hypothesis that regional TCRs recognize regional mutations was considered to require additional single-cell paired TCR alpha and beta sequencing.

The time point label on this specimen signifies: blood at routine non-recurrence follow-up after resection. For TCR sequencing, whole RNA was extracted from tumor and nontumor lung tissue, or from cryopreserved PBMC samples, and no cell sorting was done. Patients were selected for TCR sequencing only if sufficient RNA was available from at least two tumor regions. Notes on this clonotype: No cognate antigen has been identified for it. No base quality values were provided; no much bigger clone lies one nucleotide off.

The protocol used for the library was 5' RACE. TCRdb names NextSeq 500 as the instrument used. The TCR library protocol attached a unique molecular identifier to each TCR cDNA molecule to allow correction of PCR and sequencing errors. As for how the authors treated the data: Decombinator tools were used for TCR identification, UMI-based error correction and CDR3 extraction. Expanded TCRs were defined as those above a frequency of 2 per 1,000, corresponding to the top 1% of the tumor frequency distribution. Rényi diversity was computed with the R vegan package after subsampling each repertoire 100 times to 5,000 TCRs. CDR3 similarity networks were built from amino acid triplet string-kernel similarity, with CDR3s being connected when pairwise similarity was above 0.82. Using fastp at Q25 and MiXCR, TCRdb reprocessed the public reads and kept productive beta chains. Entries that share a CDR3 protein sequence are merged under the most common genes and DNA. The V and J calls shown here were made by TCRdb, not taken from the authors' results. The sample table shows about 87,000 distinct CDR3 sequences, and less than 20% are seen once. Of the sample, just over 20% falls within the top ten clones.

The CDR3 sequence holds 16 residues, the cysteine and phenylalanine included. The entry retains the CDR3 DNA only, 48 bases that are in frame from base 1. From a lookup of the germline V gene, CDR1 and CDR2 are MNHEY and SVGAGI. Relative to germline, V is missing 2 bases and J is missing 2 bases, with 6 bases of the junction outside any gene match. The chain is encoded by TRBV6-5 joined to TRBJ2-4, with TRBD1 identical over 7 junction bases. The source is a male donor with early-stage non-small cell lung cancer. The input for sequencing was PBMCs, taken at follow-up. At the DNA level, the sequence is TGTGCCAGCAGTTACAACCCACAGGGGTCCAAAAACATTCAGTACTTC. It codes for CASSYNPQGSKNIQYF.